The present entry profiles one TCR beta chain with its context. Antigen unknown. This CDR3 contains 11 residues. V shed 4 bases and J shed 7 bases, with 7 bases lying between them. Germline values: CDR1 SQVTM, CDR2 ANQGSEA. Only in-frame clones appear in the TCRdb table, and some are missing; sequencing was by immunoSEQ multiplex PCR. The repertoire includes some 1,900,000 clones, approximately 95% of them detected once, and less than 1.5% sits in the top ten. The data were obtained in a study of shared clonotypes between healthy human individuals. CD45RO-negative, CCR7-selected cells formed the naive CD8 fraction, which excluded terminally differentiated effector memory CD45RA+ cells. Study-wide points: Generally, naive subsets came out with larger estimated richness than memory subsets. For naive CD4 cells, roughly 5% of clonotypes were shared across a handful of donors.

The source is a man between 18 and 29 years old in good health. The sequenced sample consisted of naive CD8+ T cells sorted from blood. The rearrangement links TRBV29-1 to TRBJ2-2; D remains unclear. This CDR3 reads CSVGVGGELFF. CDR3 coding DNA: TGCAGCGTTGGCGTGGGCGGGGAGCTGTTTTTT.